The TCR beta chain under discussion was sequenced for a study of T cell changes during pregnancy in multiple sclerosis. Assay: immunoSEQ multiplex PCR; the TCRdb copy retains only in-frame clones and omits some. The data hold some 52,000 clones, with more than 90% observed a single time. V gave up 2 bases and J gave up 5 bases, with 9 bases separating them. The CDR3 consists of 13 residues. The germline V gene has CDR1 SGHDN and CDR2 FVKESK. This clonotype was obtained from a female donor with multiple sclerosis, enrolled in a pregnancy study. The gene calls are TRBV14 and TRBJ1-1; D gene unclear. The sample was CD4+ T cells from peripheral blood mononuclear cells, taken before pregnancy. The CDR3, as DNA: TGTGCCAGCAGCCAACCCGCCCGGACTGAAGCTTTCTTT. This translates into CASSQPARTEAFF.